This entry lists 12 T cell receptor beta chains sequenced from one sample in a study of cytomegalovirus exposure and HLA in healthy donors. PCR employed 60 Vbeta and 13 Jbeta primers. Sequencing was performed with immunoSEQ multiplex PCR; in TCRdb, only in-frame clones are kept and a portion is missing. This table has roughly 120,000 clones, about four fifths appearing once. Sequenced sample: PBMCs. Every receptor here comes from a man aged 35 to 55 in good health and CMV-seronegative.

As to this clone: The junction differs from germline at one of its ends, possibly a read error. This chain joins TRBV7-9 and TRBJ1-4; unclear D gene. There are 16 residues in the CDR3. CDR1 and CDR2 from the germline V gene are SEHNR and FQNEAQ (reference sequence). Here the CDR3 reads CSSSLVPAEANEKLFF. The DNA of the CDR3 is TGTTCCAGCAGCTTAGTACCCGCGGAAGCTAATGAAAAACTGTTTTTT.

This chain links TRBV15 with TRBJ1-2; D perhaps matches TRBD1 (6 bases). The CDR3 has 15 residues. Per germline, CDR1 LNHNV and CDR2 YYDKDF (reference sequence). The V end lost 2 bases, the J end lost 7 bases, and 17 bases lay between the germline ends. In nucleotides, the CDR3 is TGTGCCACCAGCAGACCCTCAGGGGATCCCTCTGGCTACACCTTC. Its translation is CATSRPSGDPSGYTF.

The chain has TRBV7-6 and TRBJ2-7; D might be TRBD2 (6 bases). Germline values: CDR1 SGHVS, CDR2 FNYEAQ. The CDR3 totals 15 residues. V lost 1 base and J lost 0, with 10 bases in between. CDR3 amino acids: CASSLGTSSSYEQYF. CDR3 in DNA: TGTGCCAGCAGCTTAGGTACTAGCAGCTCCTACGAGCAGTACTTC.

V gene TRBV28 combines with J gene TRBJ1-4, with D maybe TRBD1 (6 bases). Germline V gene sequence: CDR1 MDHEN, CDR2 SYDVKM. This CDR3 is built from 16 residues. Deletions cut 5 bases from V and 8 bases from J, with 21 bases between. CDR3 DNA: TGTGCCAGCAGTCCCCCCGTCCAGGGGCGGTGGGAAAAACTGTTTTTT. Its protein is CASSPPVQGRWEKLFF.

This chain connects TRBV27 to TRBJ1-2; maybe TRBD1 (5 bases). Germline CDR1 and CDR2: MNHEY and SMNVEV (reference sequence). Trimming removed 0 bases from V and 4 bases from J, with 9 bases in between. CDR3 length: 14 residues. Written as DNA, the CDR3 is TGTGCCAGCAGTTTATCCGGGGGGGTCTATGGCTACACCTTC. It is translated as CASSLSGGVYGYTF.

This chain joins TRBV19 and TRBJ2-1, with a weak D call TRBD2 (7 bases). This CDR3 is 17 amino acids long. Per germline, CDR1 LNHDA and CDR2 SQIVND (reference sequence). V lost 4 bases to trimming and J lost 9 bases, with 25 bases between them. DNA for the CDR3: TGTGCCAGTAGTAAGAGTCCGGCGGGGGCATCTTACCTTGAGCAGTTCTTC. Residues: CASSKSPAGASYLEQFF.

This chain links TRBV7-9 with TRBJ1-2; 7 nucleotides agree with TRBD1. CDR1 and CDR2 from the germline V gene are SEHNR and FQNEAQ (reference sequence). The CDR3 has 12 residues. V shed 5 bases, J shed 8 bases, and the junction held 5 bases outside the gene matches. The CDR3 here is CASSPTGVGYTF. The CDR3 DNA reads as TGTGCCAGCAGCCCAACAGGGGTCGGCTACACCTTC.

The chain couples TRBV28 to TRBJ2-7, with TRBD1 as a possible D gene (6 bases). V lost 7 bases to trimming and J lost 0 bases, with 10 bases between them. Looked up from germline, CDR1 is MDHEN and CDR2 is SYDVKM. The CDR3 covers 13 residues. CDR3 protein: CASTEGDSYEQYF. The CDR3 DNA follows: TGTGCCAGCACAGAGGGGGACTCCTACGAGCAGTACTTC.

Comments on this clone: This same CDR3 is encoded by further DNA sequences in the sample. The V call is TRBV2, the J call TRBJ1-2, with D maybe TRBD1 (6 bases). Per the germline V gene, CDR1 is SNHLY and CDR2 is FYNNEI. The CDR3 is 16 residues long. V lost 3 bases to trimming and J lost 3 bases, with 17 bases between them. The CDR3 loop is CASSDPIIAGDYGYTF. CDR3 coding DNA: TGTGCCAGCAGTGACCCGATTATAGCAGGGGACTATGGCTACACCTTC.

The rearrangement joins TRBV5-1 to TRBJ2-5; 8 bases agree with TRBD1. Germline lookup yields CDR1 SGHRS and CDR2 YFSETQ. Losses at the gene ends were 4 bases for V and 5 bases for J; bases not matched to a gene: 4. The CDR3 is 13 amino acids. CDR3 in amino acids: CASSRTGKETQYF. CDR3 sequence (DNA): TGCGCCAGCAGCAGGACAGGGAAGGAGACCCAGTACTTC.

J is TRBJ1-1 and V is TRBV6-6; 7 bases match TRBD1. Germline V gives CDR1 MNHNY, CDR2 SVGAGI (reference sequence). There are 16 residues in the CDR3. Trimming took 7 bases from V and 5 from J; bases not matched to a gene: 16. DNA of the CDR3: TGTGCCAGCATCTCTCCAGGAAGGGGGCTTAGAACTGAAGCTTTCTTT. Encoded protein: CASISPGRGLRTEAFF.

V and J are TRBV7-3 and TRBJ1-1, with D uncertain. V was shortened by 7 bases and J by 2 bases, with 17 bases between the two germline ends. The V gene's germline CDR1 is SGHTA and CDR2 FQGTGA. CDR3 length: 15 amino acids. CDR3 amino acids: CASTPVHRGNTEAFF. The CDR3 region has the DNA TGTGCCAGCACCCCAGTTCACCGAGGCAACACTGAAGCTTTCTTT.